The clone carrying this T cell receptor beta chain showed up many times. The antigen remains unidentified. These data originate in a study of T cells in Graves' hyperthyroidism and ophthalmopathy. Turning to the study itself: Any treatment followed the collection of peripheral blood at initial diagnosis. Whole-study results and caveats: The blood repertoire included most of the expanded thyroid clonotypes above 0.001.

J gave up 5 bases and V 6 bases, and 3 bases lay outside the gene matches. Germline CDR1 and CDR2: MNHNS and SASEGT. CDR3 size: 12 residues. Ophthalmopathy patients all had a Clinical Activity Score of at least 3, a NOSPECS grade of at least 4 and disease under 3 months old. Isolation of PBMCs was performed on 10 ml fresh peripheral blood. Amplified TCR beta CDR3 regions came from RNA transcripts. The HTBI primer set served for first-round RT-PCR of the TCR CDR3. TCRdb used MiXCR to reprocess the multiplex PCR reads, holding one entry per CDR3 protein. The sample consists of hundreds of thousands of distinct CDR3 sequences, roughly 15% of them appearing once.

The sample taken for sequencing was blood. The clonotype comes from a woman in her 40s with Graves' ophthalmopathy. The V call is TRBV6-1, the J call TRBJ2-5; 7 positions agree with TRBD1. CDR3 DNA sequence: TGTGCCAGCAGGACAGGGCGGGAGACCCAGTACTTC. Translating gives CASRTGRETQYF.